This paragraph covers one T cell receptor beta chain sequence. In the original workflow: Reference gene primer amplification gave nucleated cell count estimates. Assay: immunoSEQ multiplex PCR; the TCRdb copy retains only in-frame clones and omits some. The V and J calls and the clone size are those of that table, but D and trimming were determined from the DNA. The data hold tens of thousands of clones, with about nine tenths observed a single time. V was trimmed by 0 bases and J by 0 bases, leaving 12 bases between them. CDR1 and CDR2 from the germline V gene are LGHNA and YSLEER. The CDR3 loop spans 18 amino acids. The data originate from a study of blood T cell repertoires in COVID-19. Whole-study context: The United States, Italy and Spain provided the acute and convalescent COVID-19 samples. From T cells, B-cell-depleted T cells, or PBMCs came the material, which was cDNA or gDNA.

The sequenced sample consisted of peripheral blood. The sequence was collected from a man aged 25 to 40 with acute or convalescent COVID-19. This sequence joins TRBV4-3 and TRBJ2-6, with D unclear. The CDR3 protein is CASSQDLELFSGANVLTF. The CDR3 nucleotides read TGCGCCAGCAGCCAAGATTTAGAATTGTTCTCTGGGGCCAACGTCCTGACTTTC.